The 23 T cell receptor beta chains presented below share a single source sample, sequenced in a study of cytomegalovirus exposure and HLA in healthy donors. Vbeta (60) and Jbeta (13) primers were used in the PCR. The data were produced by immunoSEQ multiplex PCR, yet TCRdb's version contains in-frame clones alone and is incomplete. The sample lists about 190,000 clones; roughly 84% were seen once. What was sequenced was PBMCs. These receptors were taken from a boy between 10 and 17 years old in good health and CMV-seronegative.

The chain couples TRBV4-3 to TRBJ1-4, with TRBD1 matching over 7 bases. The CDR3 has 15 amino acids. V lost 2 bases to trimming and J lost 3 bases; unmatched junction nucleotides: 3. The V gene's germline CDR1 is LGHNA and CDR2 YSLEER. This CDR3 reads CASSQTGVANEKLFF. As DNA, the CDR3 is TGCGCCAGCAGCCAAACAGGGGTGGCTAATGAAAAACTGTTTTTT.

This sequence joins TRBV7-6 and TRBJ2-5; D is unclear. The CDR3 covers 13 residues. With 5 bases removed from V and 2 bases from J, the gap between germline ends came to 9 bases. Germline CDR1 SGHVS, CDR2 FNYEAQ. The CDR3 loop reads CASSLGQQETQYF. DNA for the CDR3: TGTGCCAGCAGCCTAGGGCAGCAAGAGACCCAGTACTTC.

The CDR3 region is CASSLNSGNTIYF. The CDR3 DNA sequence: TGTGCCAGCAGCTTAAATTCAGGAAACACCATATATTTT. V is TRBV7-3 and J is TRBJ1-3; D uncertain. From germline, CDR1 is SGHTA and CDR2 FQGTGA. Between the trimmed V and J ends, which lost 1 base and 4 bases, there was a span of 5 bases. The CDR3 spans 13 residues.

The V gene is TRBV5-6, the J gene TRBJ1-1; TRBD1 might be the D (6 bases). Looked up from germline, CDR1 is SGHDT and CDR2 is YYEEEE. CDR3 length: 13 amino acids. The V gene lost 2 bases and the J gene lost 5 bases, with 10 bases spanning the gap. CDR3 DNA sequence: TGTGCCAGCAGCTTTAGGCAGGGGACTGAAGCTTTCTTT. This codes for CASSFRQGTEAFF.

The chain carries TRBV5-6 and TRBJ1-4; 7 bases map to TRBD1. The CDR3 extends over 17 amino acids. V lost 4 bases to trimming and J lost 10 bases; unmatched junction nucleotides: 19. CDR1 and CDR2 from the germline V gene are SGHDT and YYEEEE. The CDR3: CASSLLKVPQGGGKLFF. The CDR3 nucleotides are TGTGCCAGCAGCCTCCTAAAGGTCCCCCAGGGGGGAGGAAAACTGTTTTTT.

This chain uses TRBV27 with TRBJ2-1; 7 bases line up with TRBD2. Per germline, CDR1 MNHEY and CDR2 SMNVEV (reference sequence). J was trimmed by 5 bases and V by 2 bases; bases with no gene match: 0. There are 13 residues in the CDR3. The CDR3 spells CASSLGGDNEQFF. In DNA form, the CDR3 reads TGTGCCAGCAGTTTAGGGGGGGACAATGAGCAGTTCTTC.

The V gene is TRBV11-2, the J gene TRBJ1-2; a possible D gene is TRBD1 (5 bases). Trimming cost V 10 bases and J 5 bases, with 20 bases left between them. The CDR3 is made up of 14 amino acids. From germline, CDR1 is SGHAT and CDR2 FQNNGV. The chain's CDR3 is CATLNWGRPYGYTF. The CDR3 DNA follows: TGTGCCACCCTCAATTGGGGCAGACCTTATGGCTACACCTTC.

The chain carries TRBV27 and TRBJ2-7; D remains ambiguous. The CDR3 contains 15 residues. With 2 bases removed from V and 2 bases from J, the gap between germline ends came to 13 bases. CDR1 and CDR2 (germline): MNHEY, SMNVEV (reference sequence). DNA for the CDR3: TGTGCCAGCAGTTTAAGTGCAGCGCGAGCCTACGAGCAGTACTTC. Residues: CASSLSAARAYEQYF.

V is TRBV30 and J is TRBJ1-4; 8 nucleotides align to TRBD1. Per germline, CDR1 GTSNPN and CDR2 SVGIG (reference sequence). This CDR3 contains 14 residues. V was clipped by 4 bases and J by 5 bases; unmatched bases: 6. The CDR3 reads CAWKDRGENEKLFF. The DNA for the CDR3 is TGTGCCTGGAAAGACAGGGGTGAAAATGAAAAACTGTTTTTT.

The chain links TRBV5-1 to TRBJ1-4; maybe TRBD1 (5 bases). In germline, CDR1 is SGHRS, CDR2 YFSETQ. The CDR3 sequence is 14 residues long. Trimming pared 2 bases from V and 5 bases from J, leaving 10 bases between. The CDR3 reads CASSFGGANEKLFF. Written as DNA, the CDR3 is TGCGCCAGCAGCTTCGGAGGGGCCAATGAAAAACTGTTTTTT.

As for this clone: Its ends do not fully match the called genes, so a read error is possible. This sequence joins TRBV7-9 and TRBJ1-1; no clear D gene. Germline CDR1 SEHNR, CDR2 FQNEAQ (reference sequence). The CDR3 totals 13 residues. The CDR3: CSSTPGVNTEAFF. The CDR3 DNA follows: TGTTCCAGCACCCCCGGGGTCAACACTGAAGCTTTCTTT.

This clone was counted once. The CDR3 nucleotides are TGTGCCAGCAGTGGGGGAGGGGCGAACACTGAAGCTTTCTTT. This gives the protein CASSGGGANTEAFF. The V gene is TRBV2, the J gene TRBJ1-1; perhaps TRBD1 as D (5 bases). From germline, CDR1 is SNHLY and CDR2 FYNNEI. V was shortened by 4 bases and J by 1 base, with 10 bases between the two germline ends. This CDR3 spans 14 amino acids.

This sequence joins TRBV18 and TRBJ2-6; D remains ambiguous. Germline values: CDR1 KGHSH, CDR2 LQKENI. V was cut by 0 bases and J by 1 base, with 7 bases left in between. This CDR3 comprises 16 residues. This CDR3 reads CASSPPAPSGANVLTF. Written as DNA, the CDR3 is TGTGCCAGCTCACCACCGGCACCGTCTGGGGCCAACGTCCTGACTTTC.

This rearrangement joins TRBV28 to TRBJ2-2; D not resolved. Trimming shortened V by 5 bases and J by 6 bases, and 7 bases separated the two germline ends. This CDR3 region has 12 residues. The germline CDR1 and CDR2 sequences are MDHEN and SYDVKM. CDR3 sequence: CASSAPAGELFF. For the CDR3, the DNA is TGTGCCAGCAGTGCCCCGGCCGGGGAGCTGTTTTTT.

This clone was recorded only once. The CDR3 loop is CASGYRDTKNYGYTF. The CDR3 DNA reads as TGCGCCAGCGGCTACCGGGACACGAAAAACTATGGCTACACCTTC. This chain uses TRBV5-1 with TRBJ1-2, with D perhaps TRBD1 (6 bases). V lost 7 bases and J lost 2, with 18 bases in between. The CDR3 covers 15 residues. Per the germline V gene, CDR1 is SGHRS and CDR2 is YFSETQ. Complete variable domain (other parts from reference TRBV5-1 and TRBJ1-2): KAGVTQTPRYLIKTRGQQVTLSCSPISGHRSVSWYQQTPGQGLQFLFEYFSETQRNKGNFPGRFSGRQFSNSRSEMNVSTLELGDSALYLCASGYRDTKNYGYTFGSGTRLTVV.

V usage is TRBV7-2 and J usage is TRBJ2-7; D is unclear. Looked up from germline, CDR1 is SGHTA and CDR2 is FQGNSA. The CDR3 spans 13 residues. Trimming removed 5 bases at V and 3 bases at J, with 11 bases between. The CDR3 is CASSPISGYEQYF. CDR3 bases: TGTGCCAGCAGCCCTATAAGTGGCTACGAGCAGTACTTC.

The chain links TRBV11-2 to TRBJ2-7; D perhaps matches TRBD1 (7 bases). V was cut by 5 bases and J by 3 bases, with 23 bases left in between. This CDR3 spans 17 amino acids. Germline V gene data show CDR1 as SGHAT and CDR2 as FQNNGV. The CDR3 nucleotides are TGTGCCAGCAGCACCATCCAGGGGGGCAGGGTAAACTACGAGCAGTACTTC. Translating gives CASSTIQGGRVNYEQYF. The whole variable domain, filled in from reference TRBV11-2 and TRBJ2-7, reads EAGVAQSPRYKIIEKRQSVAFWCNPISGHATLYWYQQILGQGPKLLIQFQNNGVVDDSQLPKDRFSAERLKGVDSTLKIQPAKLEDSAVYLCASSTIQGGRVNYEQYFGPGTRLTVT.

The V gene is TRBV11-3, the J gene TRBJ2-3; maybe TRBD2 (6 bases). The V and J ends lost 5 bases and 9 bases respectively, with 9 bases between them. Germline-derived CDR1 and CDR2 are SGHNT and YENEEA. This CDR3 contains 11 residues. The CDR3 here is CASSAGPTQYF. CDR3 bases: TGTGCCAGCAGCGCGGGACCGACGCAGTATTTT.

The chain has TRBV6-1 and TRBJ2-1, with 14 bases identical to TRBD2. Germline V CDR1 and CDR2: MNHNS, SASEGT. Trimming took 4 bases from V and 10 from J; bases not matched to a gene: 6. CDR3 size: 15 residues. As DNA, the CDR3 is TGTGCCAGCAGTGCGGGACTAGCGGGAGTGGGGGAGCAGTTCTTC. Its translation is CASSAGLAGVGEQFF.

The chain employs TRBV19 and TRBJ1-1; 8 nucleotides match TRBD1. Germline V gene lookup returns CDR1 LNHDA and CDR2 SQIVND (reference sequence). This CDR3 has 13 residues. V was clipped by 10 bases and J by 4 bases; unmatched bases: 8. The CDR3 loop reads CATQGQGATEAFF. CDR3 sequence (DNA): TGTGCCACCCAAGGTCAGGGGGCCACTGAAGCTTTCTTT.

V and J are TRBV30 and TRBJ1-1; the D gene is possibly TRBD1 (6 bases). CDR1 GTSNPN and CDR2 SVGIG come from the germline V gene (reference sequence). Trimming pared 0 bases from V and 10 bases from J, leaving 9 bases between. This CDR3 contains 11 residues. The CDR3 DNA sequence: TGTGCCTGGAGTGTATCGGACAGAGCTTTCTTT. This gives the protein CAWSVSDRAFF.

The V and J genes are TRBV2 and TRBJ1-4; D is unclear. Germline V CDR1 and CDR2: SNHLY, FYNNEI. The CDR3 runs to 14 residues. Between the trimmed V and J ends, which lost 5 bases and 3 bases, there was a span of 10 bases. The CDR3, as DNA: TGTGCCAGCAGTTTATACCCAGCTAATGAAAAACTGTTTTTT. It codes for CASSLYPANEKLFF.

V gene TRBV7-9 combines with J gene TRBJ1-2; D is perhaps TRBD1 (5 bases). The germline V and J ends were trimmed by 2 bases and 4 bases, with 20 bases remaining between them. This CDR3 spans 17 amino acids. Germline loops: CDR1 SEHNR, CDR2 FQNEAQ (reference sequence). The CDR3 coding sequence is TGTGCCAGCAGCTTAATCGAACACGTAGACAGATCCTATGGCTACACCTTC. Translation gives CASSLIEHVDRSYGYTF.